This T cell receptor beta chain was identified in a study of T cells after yellow fever vaccination. Whole-study context: The authors prepared low-cell-number fractions using SMART-Seq v4 Ultra Low Input.

As TCR cDNA was made by 5'RACE template switching, a universal primer site and UMIs were added. MiXCR was run by TCRdb on the 5' RACE reads, yielding one entry per CDR3 protein. This table holds 100,000 to 150,000 distinct CDR3 sequences, over 12% found once. This clonotype has just a few counts. Its target is unknown. V shed 7 bases and J shed 10 bases, with 19 bases lying between them. The CDR3 covers 13 residues. Germline values: CDR1 SNHLY, CDR2 FYNNEI. Study-wide results and limits: Reappearing after the booster were most of the clones from primary vaccination (almost 97% CD4, approximately 88% CD8).

The sequencing here drew on CD8+ T cells sorted from PBMCs, taken 5 days after the yellow fever booster vaccination. The V gene is TRBV2, the J gene TRBJ1-1, with D perhaps matching TRBD1 (6 bases). This TCR was sampled from a young man who received the YFV17D yellow fever vaccine. The CDR3 is CASTEGGYVGAFF. As DNA, the CDR3 is TGTGCCAGCACGGAGGGGGGGTACGTAGGAGCTTTCTTT.